This TCR beta chain was recovered during a study of blood T cell repertoires in COVID-19. Turning to the study itself: Sites in the United States, Italy and Spain provided acute and convalescent COVID-19 samples.

TCRdb keeps only in-frame clones here, not all; method: immunoSEQ multiplex PCR. In the table there are 55,000 or so clones, 85% to 90% of which are singletons. Germline values: CDR1 SQVTM, CDR2 ANQGSEA. This CDR3 is built from 14 residues. V was shortened by 0 bases and J by 8 bases, with 13 bases between the two germline ends. Sequenced input: peripheral blood. This TCR was recovered from a man aged 55-75 years with active COVID-19. This chain uses TRBV29-1 with TRBJ2-2; perhaps TRBD2 as D (5 bases). CDR3 coding DNA: TGCAGCGTTGAAGATAGCTCCGGGGTAGGGGAGCTGTTTTTT. Translated, it gives CSVEDSSGVGELFF.